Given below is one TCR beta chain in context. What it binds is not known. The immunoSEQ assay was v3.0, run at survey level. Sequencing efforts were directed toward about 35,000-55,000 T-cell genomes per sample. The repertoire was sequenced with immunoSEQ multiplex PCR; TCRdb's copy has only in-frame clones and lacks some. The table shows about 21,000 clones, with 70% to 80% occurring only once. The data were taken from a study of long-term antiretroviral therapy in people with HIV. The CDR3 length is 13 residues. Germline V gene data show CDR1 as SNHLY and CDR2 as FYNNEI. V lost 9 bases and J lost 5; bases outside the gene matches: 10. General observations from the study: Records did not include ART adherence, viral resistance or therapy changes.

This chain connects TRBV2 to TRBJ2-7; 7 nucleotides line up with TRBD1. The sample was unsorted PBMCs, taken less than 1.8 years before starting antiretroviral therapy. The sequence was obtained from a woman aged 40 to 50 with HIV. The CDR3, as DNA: TGTGCCAGGAAGCCTCGGGACAGCCACGAGCAGTACTTC. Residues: CARKPRDSHEQYF.